The rows below give T cell receptor beta chains drawn from one sample of a study of metastatic and nonmetastatic thyroid tumors. TCRdb used MiXCR to call clones anew from the PCR reads. The sample lists approximately 13,000 clones; about 25% were seen once. The sequenced material came from blood. The origin of the receptors is a male donor with papillary thyroid cancer or a benign thyroid nodule (not recorded which). Some clones in this sample may be carry-over from other donors' samples. Both conserved end residues are part of each CDR3. D genes are given only for firm matches. For some rows the clone size is stated as once, few or many, or as a class when expanded; others skip it.

-	many	TRBJ2-7	TRBV6-1	CASRGEFYEQYF	TGTGCCAGCAGGGGTGAGTTCTACGAGCAGTACTTC
TRBD1	many	TRBJ2-7	TRBV6-1	CATGTGTVEQYF	TGTGCCACAGGGACAGGGACCGTCGAGCAGTACTTC
-	many	TRBJ2-2	TRBV6-2/TRBV6-3	CASSRTLSGTGELFF	TGTGCCAGCAGCCGCACTCTTAGCGGTACCGGGGAGCTGTTTTTT
TRBD1	few	TRBJ2-1	TRBV24-1	CATSDFGQGDDEQFF	TGTGCCACCAGTGATTTCGGACAGGGGGATGATGAGCAGTTCTTC
TRBD1	-	TRBJ1-6	TRBV27	CASRSGGINSPLHF	TGTGCCAGCAGGTCAGGGGGAATTAATTCACCCCTCCACTTT
-	-	TRBJ1-2	TRBV24-1	CATSDPTGNYGYTF	TGTGCCACCAGTGACCCGACAGGCAACTATGGCTACACCTTC
-	-	TRBJ2-3	TRBV4-3	CASSQAIGTDTQYF	TGCGCCAGCAGCCAAGCTATCGGCACAGATACGCAGTATTTT
-	-	TRBJ2-6	TRBV6-1	CASNKESSGANVLTF	TGTGCCAGCAATAAGGAAAGCTCTGGGGCCAACGTCCTGACTTTC
-	-	TRBJ2-1	TRBV28	CASSTLRRGLGGNEQFF	TGTGCCAGCTCTACGCTTCGACGGGGTCTTGGGGGCAATGAGCAGTTCTTC
-	-	TRBJ2-1	TRBV6-2/TRBV6-3	CASSYPNDEQFF	TGTGCCAGCAGTTACCCCAACGATGAGCAGTTCTTC
-	few	TRBJ2-5	TRBV24-1	CATGGAFQETQYF	TGTGCCACCGGGGGGGCTTTCCAAGAGACCCAGTACTTC
-	few	TRBJ1-1	TRBV7-8	CASSSSSVEAFF	TGTGCCAGCAGCTCGAGTAGCGTTGAAGCTTTCTTT
-	many	TRBJ1-3	TRBV7-6	CASSLVPDSGNTIYF	TGTGCCAGCAGCTTAGTCCCGGACAGCGGAAACACCATATATTTT
-	few	TRBJ1-2	TRBV9	CASSAPNGYTF	TGTGCCAGCAGCGCACCAAATGGCTACACCTTC
-	few	TRBJ2-2	TRBV6-1	CASNLRTGELFF	TGTGCCAGCAATCTAAGGACCGGGGAGCTGTTTTTT
-	many	TRBJ2-3	TRBV6-4	CASSEGTSTDTQYF	TGTGCCAGCAGTGAGGGGACTAGCACAGATACGCAGTATTTT
TRBD2	-	TRBJ2-7	TRBV6-1	CASSGPAGAYEQYF	TGTGCCAGCAGTGGACCAGCGGGAGCCTACGAGCAGTACTTC
-	few	TRBJ2-7	TRBV12-3/TRBV12-4	CASSLAETYEQYF	TGTGCCAGCAGTTTAGCGGAGACCTACGAGCAGTACTTC
TRBD1	few	TRBJ2-2	TRBV20-1	CSARDLTGDTGELFF	TGCAGTGCTAGAGATCTTACAGGGGACACCGGGGAGCTGTTTTTT
TRBD1	few	TRBJ2-7	TRBV6-2/TRBV6-3	CAISRQGPSYEQYF	TGTGCCATCAGTCGACAGGGGCCCTCCTACGAGCAGTACTTC
-	many	TRBJ2-3	TRBV6-4	CASSDSTQGTDTQYF	TGTGCCAGCAGTGACTCGACACAGGGCACAGATACGCAGTATTTT
TRBD2	-	TRBJ2-1	TRBV4-3	CASSQGGTRENEQFF	TGCGCCAGCAGCCAAGGAGGGACTAGAGAGAATGAGCAGTTCTTC
-	-	TRBJ1-2	TRBV19	CASSIQDYGYTF	TGTGCCAGTAGTATCCAGGACTATGGCTACACCTTC
-	-	TRBJ2-1	TRBV4-3	CASSQEFRVNEQFF	TGCGCCAGCAGCCAAGAATTTCGGGTGAATGAGCAGTTCTTC
-	-	TRBJ2-1	TRBV6-4	CASSAGSYNEQFF	TGTGCCAGCAGTGCGGGCTCCTACAATGAGCAGTTCTTC
-	-	TRBJ2-7	TRBV15	CATSRDFGQSYEQYF	TGTGCCACCAGCAGAGATTTTGGACAGTCCTACGAGCAGTACTTC
TRBD2	-	TRBJ2-2	TRBV6-1	CASKVAGEVGELFF	TGTGCCAGCAAGGTAGCGGGGGAAGTCGGGGAGCTGTTTTTT
-	-	TRBJ1-2	TRBV12-3/TRBV12-4	CASSTTWGPRGYTF	TGTGCCAGCAGCACAACTTGGGGTCCTAGGGGCTACACCTTC
-	-	TRBJ2-7	TRBV10-1	CASRTGPSYEQYF	TGCGCCAGCAGAACCGGGCCTTCCTACGAGCAGTACTTC
TRBD1	-	TRBJ2-3	TRBV4-3	CASSQGTGTDLTDTQYF	TGCGCCAGCAGCCAAGGGACCGGGACAGATCTCACAGATACGCAGTATTTT
-	-	TRBJ1-1	TRBV4-3	CASRDEGRTEAFF	TGCGCCAGCAGGGACGAGGGGCGCACTGAAGCTTTCTTT
-	-	TRBJ1-5	TRBV4-1	CASSQGEGDQPQHF	TGCGCCAGCAGCCAAGGGGAGGGCGATCAGCCCCAGCATTTT
-	many	TRBJ2-7	TRBV7-9	CASSLGTQSYEQYF	TGTGCCAGCAGCTTGGGGACCCAGAGCTACGAGCAGTACTTC
-	-	TRBJ1-5	TRBV19	CASSIAPSLSNQPQHF	TGTGCCAGTAGTATAGCCCCTTCTTTGAGCAATCAGCCCCAGCATTTT
TRBD2	few	TRBJ2-1	TRBV6-2/TRBV6-3	CASSYSNIPSGKQFF	TGTGCCAGCAGTTACTCGAATATCCCTAGCGGGAAGCAGTTCTTC
-	-	TRBJ1-1	TRBV12-3/TRBV12-4	CASSSGRENTEAFF	TGTGCCAGCAGCTCTGGACGGGAGAACACTGAAGCTTTCTTT
-	-	TRBJ1-6	TRBV10-3	CAISAGVENSPLHF	TGTGCCATCAGTGCAGGGGTAGAAAATTCACCCCTCCACTTT
-	few	TRBJ2-3	TRBV12-3/TRBV12-4	CASRDRPFTDTQYF	TGTGCCAGCAGGGATAGACCTTTCACAGATACGCAGTATTTT
-	few	TRBJ1-3	TRBV2	CASSVDSDSGNTIYF	TGTGCCAGCAGTGTCGACTCCGACTCTGGAAACACCATATATTTT
-	few	TRBJ2-3	TRBV6-4	CASSGGASTDTQYF	TGTGCCAGCAGTGGTGGAGCGAGCACAGATACGCAGTATTTT
-	-	TRBJ1-3	TRBV6-1	CASSHREGVYGNTIYF	TGTGCCAGCAGTCACCGGGAGGGGGTTTATGGAAACACCATATATTTT
-	-	TRBJ2-1	TRBV19	CACQGDSYNEQFF	TGTGCCTGCCAAGGGGATTCCTACAATGAGCAGTTCTTC
TRBD1	many	TRBJ2-7	TRBV7-3	CASSYTRDRGYEQYF	TGTGCCAGCAGCTACACCCGGGACAGGGGGTACGAGCAGTACTTC
-	-	TRBJ2-2	TRBV20-1	CSARGAGPNTGELFF	TGCAGTGCTAGGGGGGCGGGGCCAAACACCGGGGAGCTGTTTTTT
-	-	TRBJ2-5	TRBV6-2/TRBV6-3	CASRYTRGRETQYF	TGTGCCAGCAGGTACACCAGGGGTCGGGAGACCCAGTACTTC
TRBD2	many	TRBJ2-7	TRBV5-1	CASSMTSGSSYEQYF	TGCGCCAGCAGCATGACTAGCGGGAGTTCCTACGAGCAGTACTTC
-	few	TRBJ1-5	TRBV27	CASSLHQRLGMMSQPQHF	TGTGCCAGCAGTTTACACCAACGACTAGGGATGATGAGTCAGCCCCAGCATTTT
-	few	TRBJ2-1	TRBV28	CASSPVWRDYNEQFF	TGTGCCAGCAGTCCAGTTTGGAGGGATTACAATGAGCAGTTCTTC
TRBD2	once	TRBJ2-1	TRBV20-1	CSARSSGSLSLNEQFF	TGCAGTGCTAGATCTAGCGGGAGTCTGAGTTTGAATGAGCAGTTCTTC